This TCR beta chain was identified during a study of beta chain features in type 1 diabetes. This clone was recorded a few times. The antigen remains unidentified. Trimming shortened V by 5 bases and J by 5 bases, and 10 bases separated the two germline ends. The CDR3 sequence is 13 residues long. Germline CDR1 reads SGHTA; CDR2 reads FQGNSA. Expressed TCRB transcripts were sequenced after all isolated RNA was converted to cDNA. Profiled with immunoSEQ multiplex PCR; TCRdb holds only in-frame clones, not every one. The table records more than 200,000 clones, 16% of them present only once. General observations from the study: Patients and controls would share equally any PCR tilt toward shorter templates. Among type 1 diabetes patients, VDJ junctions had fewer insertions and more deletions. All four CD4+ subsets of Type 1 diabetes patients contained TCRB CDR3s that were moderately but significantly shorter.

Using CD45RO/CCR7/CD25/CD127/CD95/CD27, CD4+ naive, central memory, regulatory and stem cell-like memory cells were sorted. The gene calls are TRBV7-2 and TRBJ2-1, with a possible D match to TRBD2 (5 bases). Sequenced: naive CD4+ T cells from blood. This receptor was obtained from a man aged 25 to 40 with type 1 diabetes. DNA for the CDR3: TGTGCCAGCAGCAAGGGAGCCCACAATGAGCAGTTCTTC. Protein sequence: CASSKGAHNEQFF.